These 27 T cell receptor beta chains originate from one sample sequenced in a study of control samples from healthy donors and cancer patients. Generated by immunoSEQ multiplex PCR, the TCRdb table keeps only in-frame clones and is missing some. The repertoire holds some 89,000 clones, with about 85% as singletons. The specimen was blood. Every receptor here comes from a woman aged 40 to 55 in good health.

The chain joins TRBV7-9 to TRBJ2-3, with 8 bases matching TRBD1. The CDR3 is 13 amino acids. Per the germline V gene, CDR1 is SEHNR and CDR2 is FQNEAQ (reference sequence). V lost 10 bases to trimming and J lost 4 bases; unmatched junction nucleotides: 7. CDR3: CATLDRVPDTQYF. DNA of the CDR3: TGTGCCACCTTGGACAGGGTGCCAGATACGCAGTATTTT.

This chain links TRBV6-6 with TRBJ1-2; tentative D call: TRBD1 (6 bases). Trimming shortened V by 2 bases and J by 4 bases, and 8 bases separated the two germline ends. The V gene's germline CDR1 is MNHNY and CDR2 SVGAGI (reference sequence). The CDR3 contains 13 residues. The DNA for the CDR3 is TGTGCCAGCAGTTACGGGGGCAGCTATGGCTACACCTTC. This translates into CASSYGGSYGYTF.

This clone was recorded a few times. CDR3 coding DNA: TGTGCCACCATCGGGGGGATCAATCAGCCCCAGCATTTT. It translates to CATIGGINQPQHF. V and J are TRBV28 and TRBJ1-5; TRBD1 might be the D (5 bases). Trimming shortened V by 10 bases and J by 3 bases, and 13 bases separated the two germline ends. Germline CDR1 reads MDHEN; CDR2 reads SYDVKM. This CDR3 is built from 13 residues.

The CDR3 spells CASSPSAERNYEQYF. CDR3 nucleotides: TGTGCCAGCAGCCCCTCGGCGGAGCGGAACTACGAGCAGTACTTC. The rearrangement uses TRBV9 and TRBJ2-7; D may be TRBD2 (5 bases). The germline CDR1 and CDR2 sequences are SGDLS and YYNGEE. Trimming removed 4 bases at V and 3 bases at J, with 17 bases between. The CDR3 covers 15 residues.

This clone showed up just a few times. This chain uses TRBV3-1 (or the pseudogene TRBV3-2) with TRBJ2-2; 11 nucleotides match TRBD2. Unmatched junction bases numbered 7, after V lost 1 base and J lost 3 bases. This CDR3 comprises 18 residues. Germline CDR1 reads LGHDT; CDR2 reads YNNKEL (reference sequence). CDR3 in DNA: TGTGCCAGCAGCCAAGTCCAGCTAGCGGGGGGCGACACCGGGGAGCTGTTTTTT. As protein: CASSQVQLAGGDTGELFF.

The chain links TRBV6-2 or TRBV6-3 to TRBJ2-2; TRBD1 matches at 8 bases. CDR1 is MNHEY and CDR2 is SVGEGT in the germline V gene. The CDR3 is made up of 16 amino acids. V shed 6 bases, J shed 3 bases, and the junction held 9 bases outside the gene matches. This chain's CDR3 is CASSPNHRGDTGELFF. The CDR3 nucleotides are TGTGCCAGCAGCCCAAACCACAGGGGGGACACCGGGGAGCTGTTTTTT.

This sequence joins TRBV12-5 and TRBJ1-5, with D uncertain. Trimming removed 1 base at V and 5 bases at J, with 9 bases between. Germline V gene lookup returns CDR1 LGHNT and CDR2 FRNRAP. There are 14 residues in the CDR3. The CDR3: CASGLGHRDQPQHF. CDR3 DNA: TGTGCTAGTGGTTTGGGACACCGGGATCAGCCCCAGCATTTT.

This clone has only one observation. The V gene is TRBV30, the J gene TRBJ1-3, with D possibly TRBD1 on 6 matching bases. Germline loops: CDR1 GTSNPN, CDR2 SVGIG (reference sequence). CDR3 size: 16 residues. With 5 bases removed from V and 0 bases from J, the gap between germline ends came to 17 bases. Here the CDR3 reads CAWVTGWISSGNTIYF. CDR3 DNA: TGTGCCTGGGTGACAGGTTGGATTAGCTCTGGAAACACCATATATTTT.

The V call is TRBV18, the J call TRBJ1-2, with 9 nucleotides matching TRBD1. CDR3 length: 15 residues. The V segment lost 6 bases and the J segment 2 bases; nucleotides outside the gene matches: 7. Germline CDR1 reads KGHSH; CDR2 reads LQKENI. The CDR3 is CASSSGQGLNYGYTF. The CDR3 DNA is TGTGCCAGCTCCTCCGGACAGGGGCTAAACTATGGCTACACCTTC.

The rearrangement links TRBV20-1 to TRBJ1-2; tentative D call: TRBD1 (6 bases). CDR3 length equals 11 residues. The V end lost 6 bases, the J end lost 10 bases, and 15 bases lay between the germline ends. Looked up from germline, CDR1 is DFQATT and CDR2 is SNEGSKA (reference sequence). The CDR3 reads CSARDGGHYTF. DNA of the CDR3: TGCAGTGCCAGGGACGGGGGCCACTACACCTTC.

The rearrangement uses TRBV5-1 and TRBJ2-3, with D hard to call. V lost 0 bases, J lost 0 bases, and 5 bases lay in between. There are 14 residues in the CDR3. Germline lookup yields CDR1 SGHRS and CDR2 YFSETQ. The chain's CDR3 is CASSLGASTDTQYF. For the CDR3, the DNA is TGCGCCAGCAGCTTGGGTGCGAGCACAGATACGCAGTATTTT.

J is TRBJ2-7 and V is TRBV29-1; D unresolved. This CDR3 is built from 12 residues. Germline V gene sequence: CDR1 SQVTM, CDR2 ANQGSEA. Trimming removed 4 bases at V and 3 bases at J, with 10 bases between. CDR3 in amino acids: CSVGWGNYEQYF. DNA of the CDR3: TGCAGCGTTGGTTGGGGTAACTACGAGCAGTACTTC.

This sequence joins TRBV18 and TRBJ1-2, with D hard to call. The CDR3 extends over 13 amino acids. Germline V lookup: CDR1 KGHSH, CDR2 LQKENI. V lost 4 bases to trimming and J lost 1 base, with 7 bases between them. CDR3 loop: CASSQGVNYGYTF. CDR3 DNA: TGTGCCAGCTCACAGGGAGTTAACTATGGCTACACCTTC.

The count of this clone is one. CDR3 loop: CASSIRTGLKGSNQPQHF. The CDR3 bases are TGTGCCAGTAGTATACGGACAGGGCTGAAGGGAAGCAATCAGCCCCAGCATTTT. J is TRBJ1-5 and V is TRBV19, with 8 nucleotides matching TRBD1. V gave up 2 bases and J gave up 1 base; unmatched junction bases: 10. Germline V CDR1 and CDR2: LNHDA, SQIVND (reference sequence). The CDR3 runs to 18 residues.

The chain links TRBV15 to TRBJ1-5; D not resolved. CDR1 and CDR2 from the germline V gene are LNHNV and YYDKDF (reference sequence). With 5 bases removed from V and 2 bases from J, the gap between germline ends came to 16 bases. This CDR3 spans 16 amino acids. The CDR3 protein is CATSFRSGSGNQPQHF. DNA of the CDR3: TGTGCCACCAGCTTCAGGTCCGGGAGTGGCAATCAGCCCCAGCATTTT.

The rearrangement links TRBV11-3 to TRBJ1-3, with a weak D call TRBD1 (5 bases). The germline V gene encodes CDR1 SGHNT and CDR2 YENEEA. V was clipped by 4 bases and J by 1 base, with 8 bases between them. This CDR3 is 14 amino acids long. The DNA of the CDR3 is TGTGCCAGCAGCTCGGACATTTCTGGAAACACCATATATTTT. Amino acid sequence: CASSSDISGNTIYF.

This clone came up once. The J gene is TRBJ2-2, the V gene TRBV10-3; D assignment may be TRBD1 or TRBD2 (5 bases each). Germline CDR1 reads ENHRY; CDR2 reads SYGVKD. The CDR3 is 15 residues long. Trimming cost V 5 bases and J 1 base, with 11 bases left between them. CDR3 region: CAISPGTENTGELFF. Here the CDR3 DNA reads TGTGCCATCAGTCCCGGGACGGAGAACACCGGGGAGCTGTTTTTT.

The CDR3 sequence: CAGHRGTGEQYF. For the CDR3, the DNA is TGTGCCGGCCACAGGGGTACGGGCGAGCAGTACTTC. This chain joins TRBV6-5 and TRBJ2-7; TRBD1 aligns across 7 bases. V shed 11 bases and J 6 bases; nucleotides not matched to a gene: 10. Germline V gene sequence: CDR1 MNHEY, CDR2 SVGAGI. The CDR3 runs 12 residues.

The V gene is TRBV5-6, the J gene TRBJ2-7; D call uncertain. V lost 1 base, J lost 4 bases, and 9 bases lay in between. The CDR3 length is 13 residues. CDR1 is SGHDT and CDR2 is YYEEEE in the germline V gene. CDR3 DNA: TGTGCCAGCAGCTTGTACGGAGATTACGAGCAGTACTTC. It codes for CASSLYGDYEQYF.

The chain couples TRBV19 to TRBJ1-5, with TRBD1 matching 8 bases. This CDR3 comprises 12 residues. J gave up 5 bases and V 8 bases, and 2 bases lay outside the gene matches. Germline loops: CDR1 LNHDA, CDR2 SQIVND (reference sequence). The CDR3: CASRQGYQPQHF. CDR3 bases: TGTGCCAGTCGACAGGGGTATCAGCCCCAGCATTTT.

The chain has TRBV12-3 or TRBV12-4 and TRBJ1-1; weak D call: TRBD1 (5 bases). V lost 7 bases to trimming and J lost 3 bases, with 12 bases between them. The CDR3 is made up of 13 amino acids. The CDR3, as DNA: TGTGCCAGCACGTGGGACCGGGACACTGAAGCTTTCTTT. Protein sequence: CASTWDRDTEAFF.

This clone was recorded a few times. The rearrangement uses TRBV2 and TRBJ2-6, with 7 nucleotides matching TRBD2. Germline V gene lookup returns CDR1 SNHLY and CDR2 FYNNEI. This CDR3 has 17 amino acids. With 0 bases clipped from V and 2 bases from J, the junction kept 4 bases outside the gene matches. The DNA for the CDR3 is TGTGCCAGCAGTGAAGCGCTTGGGAGGGCTGGGGCCAACGTCCTGACTTTC. Protein: CASSEALGRAGANVLTF.

This chain joins TRBV30 and TRBJ1-6; D might be TRBD1 (6 bases). Germline lookup yields CDR1 GTSNPN and CDR2 SVGIG (reference sequence). V lost 3 bases and J 6 bases, leaving 15 bases between the germline ends. This CDR3 is 15 amino acids long. The CDR3 protein is CAWRGQGSGNSPLHF. As DNA, the CDR3 is TGTGCCTGGAGGGGTCAGGGGAGCGGTAATTCACCCCTCCACTTT.

This rearrangement joins TRBV2 to TRBJ2-3, with D tentatively TRBD2 (6 bases). V dropped 3 bases and J dropped 1 base, with 11 bases sitting between them. Looked up from germline, CDR1 is SNHLY and CDR2 is FYNNEI. This CDR3 is built from 15 residues. Written as DNA, the CDR3 is TGTGCCAGCAGTGATGGGGAGGCGGGCACAGATACGCAGTATTTT. This gives the protein CASSDGEAGTDTQYF.

J is TRBJ2-3 and V is TRBV3-1 (or the pseudogene TRBV3-2), with 7 bases identical to TRBD2. From germline, CDR1 is LGHDT and CDR2 YNNKEL (reference sequence). After removal of 6 bases from V and 4 bases from J, the junction contained 10 bases not matched to a gene. The CDR3 is 15 residues long. The CDR3 bases are TGTGCCAGCAGTAAAGGAACTAGCGTCCCAGATACGCAGTATTTT. It specifies CASSKGTSVPDTQYF.

This chain joins TRBV7-6 and TRBJ2-5; D may be TRBD1 or TRBD2 (7 bases each). V was clipped by 4 bases and J by 3 bases, with 12 bases between them. The CDR3 covers 14 residues. CDR1 SGHVS and CDR2 FNYEAQ come from the germline V gene. The CDR3 loop reads CASSWGGQKETQYF. The CDR3 DNA sequence: TGTGCCAGCAGCTGGGGGGGACAGAAAGAGACCCAGTACTTC.

Only a few counts were recorded for this clone. This rearrangement joins TRBV6-2 or TRBV6-3 to TRBJ2-5, with TRBD1 identical over 7 bases. V lost 5 bases, J lost 2 bases, and 8 bases stayed unmatched. The CDR3 has 15 amino acids. Looked up from germline, CDR1 is MNHEY and CDR2 is SVGEGT. The CDR3 sequence is CASSRGQPGQETQYF. The DNA of the CDR3 is TGTGCCAGCAGTAGGGGACAGCCAGGTCAAGAGACCCAGTACTTC.